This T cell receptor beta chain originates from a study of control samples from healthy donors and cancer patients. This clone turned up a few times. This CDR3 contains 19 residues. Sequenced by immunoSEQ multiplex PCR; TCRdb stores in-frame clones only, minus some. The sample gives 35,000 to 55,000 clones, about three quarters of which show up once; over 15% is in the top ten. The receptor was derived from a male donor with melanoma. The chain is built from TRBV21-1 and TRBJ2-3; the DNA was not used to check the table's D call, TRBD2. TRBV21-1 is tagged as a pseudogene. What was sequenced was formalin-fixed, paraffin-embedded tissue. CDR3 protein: CASKISVRTSGRRTDTQYF. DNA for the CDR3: TGTGCCAGCAAAATATCGGTTCGGACTAGCGGACGGCGCACAGATACGCAGTATTTT.